Given below is one T cell receptor (beta chain) in context. This entry comes from a study of blood T cell repertoires in COVID-19. Clones were sequenced by immunoSEQ multiplex PCR, and TCRdb holds only the in-frame ones, with some missing. The table has around 94,000 clones, roughly 92% seen once. V gave up 0 bases and J gave up 10 bases, with 17 bases separating them. The CDR3 has 15 amino acids. Per the germline V gene, CDR1 is SGDLS and CDR2 is YYNGEE. The sample taken for sequencing was peripheral blood. V gene TRBV9 combines with J gene TRBJ2-1; possible D gene TRBD2, 6 bases. This TCR was recovered from a woman between 45 and 60 years old with COVID-19, enrolled during active disease. This CDR3 is CASSVGTVGAGEQFF. The DNA of the CDR3 is TGTGCCAGCAGCGTAGGAACGGTTGGGGCGGGGGAGCAGTTCTTC.